This TCR beta chain was profiled in a study of control samples from healthy donors and cancer patients. Trimming took 1 base from V and 0 from J, leaving 16 bases between them. This CDR3 comprises 18 residues. Germline CDR1 MGHRA, CDR2 YSYEKL. TCRdb's table, derived via immunoSEQ multiplex PCR, lists solely in-frame clones and lacks some. The sample lists some 140,000 clones; about nine tenths were seen once. This clonotype was sampled from a woman in her 30s in good health. Sequencing input: blood. The chain links TRBV4-1 to TRBJ2-1; D is possibly TRBD2 (6 bases). CDR3 amino acids: CASSQVDMGLSSYNEQFF. The CDR3 DNA follows: TGCGCCAGCAGCCAAGTCGACATGGGACTCAGCTCCTACAATGAGCAGTTCTTC.